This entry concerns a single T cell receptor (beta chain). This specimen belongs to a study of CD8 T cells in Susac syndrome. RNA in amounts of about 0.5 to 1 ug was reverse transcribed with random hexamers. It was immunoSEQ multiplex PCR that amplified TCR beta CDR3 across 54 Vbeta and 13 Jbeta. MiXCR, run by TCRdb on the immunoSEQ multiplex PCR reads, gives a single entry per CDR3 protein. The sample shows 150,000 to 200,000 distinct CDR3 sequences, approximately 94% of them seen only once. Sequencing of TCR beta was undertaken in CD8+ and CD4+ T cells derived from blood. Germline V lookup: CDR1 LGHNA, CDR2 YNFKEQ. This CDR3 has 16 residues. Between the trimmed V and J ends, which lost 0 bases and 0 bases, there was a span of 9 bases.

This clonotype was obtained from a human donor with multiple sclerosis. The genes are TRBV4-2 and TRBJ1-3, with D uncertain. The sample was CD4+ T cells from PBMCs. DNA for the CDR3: TGTGCCAGCAGCCAAGACGGCAGAAGCTCTGGAAACACCATATATTTT. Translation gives CASSQDGRSSGNTIYF.